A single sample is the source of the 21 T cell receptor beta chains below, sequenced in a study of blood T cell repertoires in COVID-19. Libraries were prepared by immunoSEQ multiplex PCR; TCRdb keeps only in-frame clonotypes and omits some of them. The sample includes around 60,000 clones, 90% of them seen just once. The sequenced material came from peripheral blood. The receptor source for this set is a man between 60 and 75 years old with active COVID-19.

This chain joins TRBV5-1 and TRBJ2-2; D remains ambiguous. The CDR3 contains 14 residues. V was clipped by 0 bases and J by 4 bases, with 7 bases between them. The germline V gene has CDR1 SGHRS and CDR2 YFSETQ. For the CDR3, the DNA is TGCGCCAGCAGCTTGGGACTGAGCACCGGGGAGCTGTTTTTT. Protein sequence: CASSLGLSTGELFF.

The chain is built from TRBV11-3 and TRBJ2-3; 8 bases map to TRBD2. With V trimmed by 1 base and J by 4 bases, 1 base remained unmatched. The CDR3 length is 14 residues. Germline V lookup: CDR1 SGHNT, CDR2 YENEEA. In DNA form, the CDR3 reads TGTGCCAGCAGCTTAGCGCGGGGGGCAGATACGCAGTATTTT. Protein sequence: CASSLARGADTQYF. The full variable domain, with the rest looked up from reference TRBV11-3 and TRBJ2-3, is EAGVVQSPRYKIIEKKQPVAFWCNPISGHNTLYWYLQNLGQGPELLIRYENEEAVDDSQLPKDRFSAERLKGVDSTLKIQPAELGDSAVYLCASSLARGADTQYFGPGTRLTVL.

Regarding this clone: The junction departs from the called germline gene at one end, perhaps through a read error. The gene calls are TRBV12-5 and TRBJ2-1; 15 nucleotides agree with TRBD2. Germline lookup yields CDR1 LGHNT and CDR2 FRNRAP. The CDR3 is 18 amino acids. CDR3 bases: TGTGCTAGTGGTGCCTCAGGACTAGCGGGGGGGCTCGTCAATGGGCAGTTCTTC. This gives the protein CASGASGLAGGLVNGQFF. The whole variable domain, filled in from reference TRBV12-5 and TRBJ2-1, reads DARVTQTPRHKVTEMGQEVTMRCQPILGHNTVFWYRQTMMQGLELLAYFRNRAPLDDSGMPKDRFSAEMPDATLATLKIQPSEPRDSAVYFCASGASGLAGGLVNGQFFGPGTRLTVL.

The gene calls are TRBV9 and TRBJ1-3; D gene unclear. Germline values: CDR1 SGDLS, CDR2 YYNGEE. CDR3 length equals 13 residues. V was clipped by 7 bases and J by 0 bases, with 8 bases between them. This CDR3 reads CASREGSGNTIYF. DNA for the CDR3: TGTGCCAGCCGGGAGGGCTCTGGAAACACCATATATTTT.

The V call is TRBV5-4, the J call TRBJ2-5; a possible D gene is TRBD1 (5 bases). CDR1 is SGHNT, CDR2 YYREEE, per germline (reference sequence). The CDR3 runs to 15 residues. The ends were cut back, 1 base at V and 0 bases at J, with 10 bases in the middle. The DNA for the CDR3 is TGTGCCAGCAGCTTGATAGGCAGGGACCAAGAGACCCAGTACTTC. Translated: CASSLIGRDQETQYF.

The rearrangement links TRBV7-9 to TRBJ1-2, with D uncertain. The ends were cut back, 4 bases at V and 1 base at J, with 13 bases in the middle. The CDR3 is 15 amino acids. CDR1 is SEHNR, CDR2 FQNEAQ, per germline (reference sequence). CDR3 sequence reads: CASSSAGGVNYGYTF. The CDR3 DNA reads TGTGCCAGCAGCTCCGCAGGAGGAGTTAACTATGGCTACACCTTC.

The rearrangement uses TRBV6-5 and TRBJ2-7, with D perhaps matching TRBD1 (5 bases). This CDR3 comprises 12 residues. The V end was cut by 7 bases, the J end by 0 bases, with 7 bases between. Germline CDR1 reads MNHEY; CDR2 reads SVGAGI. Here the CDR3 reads CASKTVSYEQYF. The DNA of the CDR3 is TGTGCCAGCAAGACAGTCTCCTACGAGCAGTACTTC.

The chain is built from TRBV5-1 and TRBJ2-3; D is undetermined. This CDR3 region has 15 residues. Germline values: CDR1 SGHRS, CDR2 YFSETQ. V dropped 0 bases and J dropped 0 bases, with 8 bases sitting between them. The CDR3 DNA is TGCGCCAGCAGCTTGGATTCCGTTAGCACAGATACGCAGTATTTT. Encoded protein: CASSLDSVSTDTQYF.

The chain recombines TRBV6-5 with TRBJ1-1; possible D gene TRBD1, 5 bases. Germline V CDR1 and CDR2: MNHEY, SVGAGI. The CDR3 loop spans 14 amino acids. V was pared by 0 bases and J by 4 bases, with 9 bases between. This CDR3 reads CASSYSGGVTEAFF. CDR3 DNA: TGTGCCAGCAGTTACTCGGGGGGAGTCACTGAAGCTTTCTTT.

CDR3: CASSVMTGVSNEQFF. In nucleotides, the CDR3 is TGTGCCAGCAGCGTTATGACAGGGGTTTCCAATGAGCAGTTCTTC. The chain combines TRBV9 with TRBJ2-1, with 8 bases that match TRBD1. The junction had 7 bases not matched to a gene; V was cut back by 2 bases and J by 6 bases. The CDR3 sequence is 15 residues long. Germline V gene sequence: CDR1 SGDLS, CDR2 YYNGEE. Full variable domain (missing parts from reference TRBV9 and TRBJ2-1): DSGVTQTPKHLITATGQRVTLRCSPRSGDLSVYWYQQSLDQGLQFLIQYYNGEERAKGNILERFSAQQFPDLHSELNLSSLELGDSALYFCASSVMTGVSNEQFFGPGTRLTVL.

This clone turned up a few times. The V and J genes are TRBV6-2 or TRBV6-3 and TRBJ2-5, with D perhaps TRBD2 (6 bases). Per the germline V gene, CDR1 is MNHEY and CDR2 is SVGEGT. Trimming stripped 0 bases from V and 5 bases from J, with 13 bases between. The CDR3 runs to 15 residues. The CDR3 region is CASSYSFGRSETQYF. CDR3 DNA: TGTGCCAGCAGTTACTCCTTCGGGAGATCGGAGACCCAGTACTTC.

CDR3 loop: CASSPGQGAYEQYF. The CDR3 DNA reads as TGTGCCAGCTCTCCGGGACAGGGGGCCTACGAGCAGTACTTC. V gene TRBV28 combines with J gene TRBJ2-7, with 11 positions matching TRBD1. CDR1 and CDR2 from the germline V gene are MDHEN and SYDVKM. V trimming: 8 bases; J trimming: 2 bases; junction bases outside the gene matches: 5. The CDR3 length is 14 residues.

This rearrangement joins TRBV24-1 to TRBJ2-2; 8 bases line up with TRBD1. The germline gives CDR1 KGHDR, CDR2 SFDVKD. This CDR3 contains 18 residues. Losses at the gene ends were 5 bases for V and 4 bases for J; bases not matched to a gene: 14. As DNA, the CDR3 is TGTGCCACCAGTGGGCCCAGGGGGCGCGAAGGAGGCACCGGGGAGCTGTTTTTT. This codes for CATSGPRGREGGTGELFF.

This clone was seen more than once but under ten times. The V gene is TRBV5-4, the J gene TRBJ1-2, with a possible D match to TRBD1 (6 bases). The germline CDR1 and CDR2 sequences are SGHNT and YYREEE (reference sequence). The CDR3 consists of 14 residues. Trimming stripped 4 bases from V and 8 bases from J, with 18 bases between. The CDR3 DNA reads TGTGCCAGCAGCCTATCCGGGACATCAAGGGGCTACACCTTC. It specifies CASSLSGTSRGYTF.

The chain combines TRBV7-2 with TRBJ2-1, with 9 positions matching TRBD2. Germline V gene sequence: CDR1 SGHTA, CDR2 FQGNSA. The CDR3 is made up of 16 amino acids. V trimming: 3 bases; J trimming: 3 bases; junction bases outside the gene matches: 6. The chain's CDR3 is CASSFSGRGVYNEQFF. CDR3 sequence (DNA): TGTGCCAGCAGCTTTAGCGGGAGAGGGGTCTACAATGAGCAGTTCTTC.

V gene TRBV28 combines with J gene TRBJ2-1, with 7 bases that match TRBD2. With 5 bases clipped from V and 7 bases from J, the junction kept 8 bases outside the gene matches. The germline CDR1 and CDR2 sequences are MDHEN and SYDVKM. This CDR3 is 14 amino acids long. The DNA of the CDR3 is TGTGCCAGCAGTCCCAGCGGGATCAGAAATGAGCAGTTCTTC. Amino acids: CASSPSGIRNEQFF. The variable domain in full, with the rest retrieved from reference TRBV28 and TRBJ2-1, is DVKVTQSSRYLVKRTGEKVFLECVQDMDHENMFWYRQDPGLGLRLIYFSYDVKMKEKGDIPEGYSVSREKKERFSLILESASTNQTSMYLCASSPSGIRNEQFFGPGTRLTVL.

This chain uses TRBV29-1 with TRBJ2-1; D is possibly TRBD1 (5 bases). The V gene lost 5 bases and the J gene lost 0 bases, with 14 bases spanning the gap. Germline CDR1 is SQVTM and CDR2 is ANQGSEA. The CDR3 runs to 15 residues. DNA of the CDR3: TGCAGCGTTCTTCTTCAGGGTAGCTCCTACAATGAGCAGTTCTTC. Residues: CSVLLQGSSYNEQFF.

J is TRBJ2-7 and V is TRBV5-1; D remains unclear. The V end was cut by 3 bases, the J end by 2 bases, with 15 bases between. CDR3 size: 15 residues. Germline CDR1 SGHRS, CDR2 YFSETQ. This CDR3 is CASSWLAAPPYEQYF. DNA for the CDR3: TGCGCCAGCAGCTGGCTGGCCGCTCCCCCCTACGAGCAGTACTTC.

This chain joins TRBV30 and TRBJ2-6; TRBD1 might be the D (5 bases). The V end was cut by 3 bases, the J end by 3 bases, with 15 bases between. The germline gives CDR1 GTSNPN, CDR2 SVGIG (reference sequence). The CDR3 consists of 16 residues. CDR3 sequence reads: CAWRPGWGIGANVLTF. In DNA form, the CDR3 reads TGTGCCTGGAGGCCAGGGTGGGGTATTGGGGCCAACGTCCTGACTTTC.

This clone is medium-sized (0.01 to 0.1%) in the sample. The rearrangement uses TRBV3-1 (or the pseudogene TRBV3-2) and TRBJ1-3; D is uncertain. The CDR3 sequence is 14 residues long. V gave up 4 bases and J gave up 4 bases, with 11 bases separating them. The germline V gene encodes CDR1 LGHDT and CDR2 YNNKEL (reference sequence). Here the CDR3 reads CASSPNLVGNTIYF. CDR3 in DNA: TGTGCCAGCAGCCCTAATCTAGTAGGAAACACCATATATTTT.

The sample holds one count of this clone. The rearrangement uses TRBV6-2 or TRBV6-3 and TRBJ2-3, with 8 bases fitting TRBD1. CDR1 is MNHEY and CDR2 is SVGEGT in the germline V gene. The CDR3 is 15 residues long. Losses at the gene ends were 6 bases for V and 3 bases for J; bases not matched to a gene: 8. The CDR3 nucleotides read TGTGCCAGCAGCCAAATGACAGGGGTAACAGATACGCAGTATTTT. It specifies CASSQMTGVTDTQYF.